This TCR beta chain derives from a study of blood T cell repertoires in COVID-19. About the study: The study drew acute and convalescent COVID-19 samples from the United States, Italy and Spain. PBMCs, B-cell-depleted T cells, or T cells were the source of the cDNA or gDNA that made up the material.

Per the original data handling: Counts of nucleated cells, estimated from reference gene primer amplification, were obtained. The data were produced by immunoSEQ multiplex PCR, yet TCRdb's version contains in-frame clones alone and is incomplete. Clone size and V and J calls were adopted from that table, with D and trimming inferred from the DNA. The sample has 150,000 to 200,000 clones; more than 75% are singletons. The CDR3 runs 15 residues. With 3 bases clipped from V and 1 base from J, the junction kept 7 bases outside the gene matches. Germline V CDR1 and CDR2: GTSNPN, SVGIG (reference sequence).

This clonotype was sampled from a man between 65 and 85 years old with acute or convalescent COVID-19. The chain recombines TRBV30 with TRBJ2-7; 9 nucleotides match TRBD1. The sample comprised peripheral blood. The CDR3 loop reads CAWSAGTGMSYEQYF. CDR3 nucleotide sequence: TGTGCCTGGAGCGCAGGGACAGGGATGTCCTACGAGCAGTACTTC.